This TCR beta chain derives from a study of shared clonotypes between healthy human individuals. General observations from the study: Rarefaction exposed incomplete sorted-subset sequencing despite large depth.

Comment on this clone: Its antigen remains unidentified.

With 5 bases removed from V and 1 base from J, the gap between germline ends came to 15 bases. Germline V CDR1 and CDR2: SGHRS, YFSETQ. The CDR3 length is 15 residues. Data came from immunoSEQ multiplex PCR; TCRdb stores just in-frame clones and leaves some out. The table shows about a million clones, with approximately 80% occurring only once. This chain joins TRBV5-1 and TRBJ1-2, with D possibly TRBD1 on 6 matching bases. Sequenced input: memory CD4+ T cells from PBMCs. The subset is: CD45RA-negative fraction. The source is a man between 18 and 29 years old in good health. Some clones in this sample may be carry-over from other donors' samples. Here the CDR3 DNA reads TGCGCCAGCAGAACAAACACAGGGTTTAACTATGGCTACACCTTC. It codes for CASRTNTGFNYGYTF.